The clone carrying this T cell receptor beta chain was picked up a small number of times. Its matching antigen is unknown. TCRdb called the 5' RACE reads again in MiXCR, with one record for every CDR3 protein. This repertoire shows 550,000 to 750,000 distinct CDR3 sequences, about 14% found once; its top ten account for around 15%. These data belong to a study of T cells after yellow fever vaccination. Study-wide background: Libraries from low-cell-number fractions were prepared with the SMART-Seq v4 Ultra Low Input RNA kit. The study, taken as a whole, reports: A weaker secondary response peaked on day 5, the primary on day 15. The study re-detected most primary-vaccination clones after the booster (approximately 96% CD4, roughly 90% CD8).

The CDR3 is made up of 17 amino acids. Per germline, CDR1 MDHEN and CDR2 SYDVKM. V shed 4 bases, J shed 6 bases, and the junction held 10 bases outside the gene matches. This TCR was recovered from a man aged 25 to 40 who received the YFV17D yellow fever vaccine. J is TRBJ2-3 and V is TRBV28; 13 nucleotides match TRBD2. Source: PBMCs, taken on the day of the yellow fever booster vaccination. In nucleotides, the CDR3 is TGTGCCAGCAGTTCTTACCTACTAGCGGGAGGGCCGGATACGCAGTATTTT. It translates to CASSSYLLAGGPDTQYF.